One and the same sample provided the 11 T cell receptor beta chains below, sequenced in a study of cytomegalovirus exposure and HLA in healthy donors. PCR used 60 Vbeta primers and 13 Jbeta primers. Profiling relied on immunoSEQ multiplex PCR, and the TCRdb table lists in-frame clones only, not all of them. The sample carries more than 45,000 clones, roughly 70% recorded once. Source material: PBMCs. These receptors all come from a woman aged 55-70 years in good health and CMV-seropositive.

The chain couples TRBV7-2 to TRBJ2-7; maybe TRBD2 (6 bases). Trimming took off 0 bases at V and 3 bases at J, with 9 bases between the two ends. This CDR3 contains 14 residues. The germline CDR1 and CDR2 sequences are SGHTA and FQGNSA. The CDR3 nucleotides are TGTGCCAGCAGCTTAGCTCGGGGGATCTACGAGCAGTACTTC. The encoded protein is CASSLARGIYEQYF.

The genes are TRBV19 and TRBJ1-6; 7 bases are a match to TRBD1. CDR3 length equals 14 residues. Germline CDR1 and CDR2: LNHDA and SQIVND (reference sequence). The V gene end was trimmed by 3 bases and the J gene end by 8 bases; junction bases not matched to a gene: 4. The CDR3 coding sequence is TGTGCCAGTAGTATTCTAGGGGGCTATTCACCCCTCCACTTT. This gives the protein CASSILGGYSPLHF. The complete variable domain, with remaining parts taken from reference TRBV19 and TRBJ1-6, reads DGGITQSPKYLFRKEGQNVTLSCEQNLNHDAMYWYRQDPGQGLRLIYYSQIVNDFQKGDIAEGYSVSREKKESFPLTVTSAQKNPTAFYLCASSILGGYSPLHFGNGTRLTVT.

This rearrangement joins TRBV6-5 to TRBJ2-3; TRBD2 might be the D (6 bases). V lost 4 bases to trimming and J lost 4 bases, with 15 bases between them. CDR1 is MNHEY, CDR2 SVGAGI, per germline. This CDR3 is 15 amino acids long. As DNA, the CDR3 is TGTGCCAGCAGTTCCGCAGGGACTGAGGCAGATACGCAGTATTTT. The encoded protein is CASSSAGTEADTQYF.

This clone has more than one count but fewer than ten. This rearrangement joins TRBV4-1 to TRBJ1-2; tentatively, D is TRBD1 (5 bases). Germline V gene sequence: CDR1 MGHRA, CDR2 YSYEKL. Trimming removed 0 bases from V and 2 bases from J, with 13 bases in between. The CDR3 contains 16 residues. CDR3 DNA: TGCGCCAGCAGCCAAGAGTGGGGAGGGGCCAACTATGGCTACACCTTC. Translating it yields CASSQEWGGANYGYTF.

The rearrangement links TRBV6-5 to TRBJ2-1; 8 bases agree with TRBD1. This CDR3 has 13 amino acids. The V gene end was trimmed by 6 bases and the J gene end by 4 bases; junction bases not matched to a gene: 2. The germline gives CDR1 MNHEY, CDR2 SVGAGI. The CDR3 reads CASRWDRYNEQFF. CDR3 nucleotide sequence: TGTGCCAGCAGGTGGGACAGGTACAATGAGCAGTTCTTC.

The CDR3 reads CASSGTGNGYTF. In DNA form, the CDR3 reads TGTGCCAGCAGCGGGACAGGGAATGGCTACACCTTC. The chain links TRBV9 to TRBJ1-2, with 8 bases that match TRBD1. Germline loops: CDR1 SGDLS, CDR2 YYNGEE. This CDR3 region has 12 residues. Germline trimming cut 3 bases from V and 6 bases from J; bases unmatched to any gene: 1.

This clone has just one count. The rearrangement uses TRBV9 and TRBJ1-1; possible D gene TRBD1, 5 bases. This CDR3 spans 14 amino acids. Germline V gives CDR1 SGDLS, CDR2 YYNGEE. The V end lost 4 bases, the J end lost 1 base, and 11 bases lay between the germline ends. This CDR3 is CASSRTSTNTEAFF. The CDR3 DNA reads as TGTGCCAGCAGCCGGACAAGTACGAACACTGAAGCTTTCTTT.

V and J are TRBV27 and TRBJ2-1, with D perhaps TRBD2 (5 bases). In germline, CDR1 is MNHEY, CDR2 SMNVEV (reference sequence). V lost 7 bases to trimming and J lost 8 bases, with 21 bases between them. The CDR3 totals 15 residues. CDR3 sequence (DNA): TGTGCCAGCACCCCAGTGGGCGGGCCCCCCGATGAGCAGTTCTTC. Its protein is CASTPVGGPPDEQFF.

Only one count was recorded for this clone. The junction departs from the called germline gene at one end, perhaps through a read error. This same CDR3 is encoded by further DNA sequences in the sample. V gene TRBV6-5 combines with J gene TRBJ1-5, with 12 bases aligning to TRBD1. Germline V lookup: CDR1 MNHEY, CDR2 SVGAGI. The CDR3 has 15 amino acids. CDR3 region: CASRGQGAGNQPQHF. CDR3 bases: TGCGCCAGCAGGGGACAGGGGGCTGGGAATCAGCCCCAGCATTTT.

The chain employs TRBV11-2 and TRBJ1-2; possibly TRBD1 for D (5 bases). The V end was cut by 5 bases, the J end by 5 bases, with 12 bases between. Germline V lookup: CDR1 SGHAT, CDR2 FQNNGV. The CDR3 runs 13 residues. For the CDR3, the DNA is TGTGCCAGCAGCCCGGATCAGGGATATGGCTACACCTTC. This codes for CASSPDQGYGYTF.

The V gene is TRBV4-3, the J gene TRBJ2-1, with 13 nucleotides matching TRBD2. After removal of 1 base from V and 7 bases from J, the junction contained 1 base not matched to a gene. The CDR3 covers 15 residues. Germline V gene lookup returns CDR1 LGHNA and CDR2 YSLEER. The CDR3 sequence is CASSQGTSGGNEQFF. Here the CDR3 DNA reads TGCGCCAGCAGCCAAGGGACTAGCGGGGGTAATGAGCAGTTCTTC.